The source of this T cell receptor beta chain is a study of Ad26.COV2.S vaccination and SARS-CoV-2 variants. Profiling relied on immunoSEQ multiplex PCR, and the TCRdb table lists in-frame clones only, not all of them. The sample holds around 320,000 clones, roughly 84% seen once. This clone was recorded once. Treatment: approximately 18 received Ad26.COV2.S at low or high dose, single or two shots; 5 received placebo; per-sample allocation not given. Sampling took place 63 days after the first vaccine or placebo injection. The ends lost 4 bases at V and 5 bases at J; junction bases unmatched: 6. The CDR3 is made up of 14 amino acids. From germline, CDR1 is SGHVS and CDR2 FQNEAQ.

The chain links TRBV7-8 to TRBJ1-2; 8 bases align to TRBD1. The sequence was obtained from a person aged 18-65 years who received the Ad26.COV2.S COVID-19 vaccine or a placebo. Source: peripheral blood, taken in a trial of Ad26.COV2.S vaccine versus placebo. CDR3 bases: TGTGCCAGCAGCTACGGACAGGGTGGTTATGGCTACACCTTC. It translates to CASSYGQGGYGYTF.